This TCR gamma chain was recovered during a study of gamma delta lymphoproliferative disorders and STAT genes. The wider study: Each gamma-chain library started from at least 50 ng of genomic DNA, using the LymphoTrack Dx TCRG Assay.

TCRdb used CATT to re-call clones from the multiplex PCR reads. The sample has about 1,200 gamma-chain clones; 15% are singletons. Genomic DNA from isolated PBMCs served as the sequencing template. Overall study findings and caveats: In whole-repertoire clustering, gamma separated patients from controls, unlike delta. Apart from two gamma clonotypes, major patient clonotypes were public.

Germline values: CDR1 VENAVY, CDR2 YDSYNSRV. The CDR3 contains 13 residues. J gave up 2 bases and V 5 bases, and 6 bases lay outside the gene matches. This clone is deemed medium-sized. Its antigen is as yet unknown. This TCR derives from a human donor in good health. Sequencing used blood. The rearrangement uses TRGV8 and TRGJ1 or TRGJ2. No J segment appears in TCRdb, so it was assigned here by matching the sequence to germline. The CDR3: CATWAADYYKKLF. CDR3 bases: TGTGCCACCTGGGCAGCAGATTATTATAAGAAACTCTTT.